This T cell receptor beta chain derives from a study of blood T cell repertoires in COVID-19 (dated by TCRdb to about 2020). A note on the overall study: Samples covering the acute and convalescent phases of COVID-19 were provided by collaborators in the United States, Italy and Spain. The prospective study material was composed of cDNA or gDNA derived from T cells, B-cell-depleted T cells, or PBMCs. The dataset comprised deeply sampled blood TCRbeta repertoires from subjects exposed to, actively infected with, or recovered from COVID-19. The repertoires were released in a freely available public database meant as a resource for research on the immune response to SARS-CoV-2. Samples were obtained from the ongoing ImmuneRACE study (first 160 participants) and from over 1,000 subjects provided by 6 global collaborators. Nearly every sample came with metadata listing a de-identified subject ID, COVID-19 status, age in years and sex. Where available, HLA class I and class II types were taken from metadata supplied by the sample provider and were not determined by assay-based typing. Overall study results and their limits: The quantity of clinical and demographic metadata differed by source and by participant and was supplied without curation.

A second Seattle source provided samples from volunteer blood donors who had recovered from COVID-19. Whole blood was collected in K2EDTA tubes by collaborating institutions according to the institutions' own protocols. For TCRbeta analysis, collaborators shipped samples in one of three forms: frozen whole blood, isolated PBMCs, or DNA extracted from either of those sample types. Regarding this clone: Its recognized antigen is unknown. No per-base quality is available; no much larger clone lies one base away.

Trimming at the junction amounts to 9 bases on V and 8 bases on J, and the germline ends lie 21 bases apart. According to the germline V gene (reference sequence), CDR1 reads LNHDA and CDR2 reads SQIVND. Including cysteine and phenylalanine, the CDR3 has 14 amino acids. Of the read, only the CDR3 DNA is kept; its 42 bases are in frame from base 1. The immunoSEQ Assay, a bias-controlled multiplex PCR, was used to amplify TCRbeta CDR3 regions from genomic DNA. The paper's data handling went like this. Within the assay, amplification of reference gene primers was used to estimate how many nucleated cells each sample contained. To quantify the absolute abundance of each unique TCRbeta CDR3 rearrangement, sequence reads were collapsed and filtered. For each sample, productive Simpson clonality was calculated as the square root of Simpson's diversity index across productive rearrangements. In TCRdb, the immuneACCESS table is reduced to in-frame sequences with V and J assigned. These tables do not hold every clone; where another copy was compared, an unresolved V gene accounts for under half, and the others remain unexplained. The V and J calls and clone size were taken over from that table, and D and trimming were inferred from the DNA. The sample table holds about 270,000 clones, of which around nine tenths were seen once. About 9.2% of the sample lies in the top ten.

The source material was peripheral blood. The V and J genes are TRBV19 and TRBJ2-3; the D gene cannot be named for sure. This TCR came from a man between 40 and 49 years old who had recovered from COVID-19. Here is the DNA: TGTGCCAGCTCTACGAGACTCTCCTTTGGTACGCAGTATTTT. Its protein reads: CASSTRLSFGTQYF.